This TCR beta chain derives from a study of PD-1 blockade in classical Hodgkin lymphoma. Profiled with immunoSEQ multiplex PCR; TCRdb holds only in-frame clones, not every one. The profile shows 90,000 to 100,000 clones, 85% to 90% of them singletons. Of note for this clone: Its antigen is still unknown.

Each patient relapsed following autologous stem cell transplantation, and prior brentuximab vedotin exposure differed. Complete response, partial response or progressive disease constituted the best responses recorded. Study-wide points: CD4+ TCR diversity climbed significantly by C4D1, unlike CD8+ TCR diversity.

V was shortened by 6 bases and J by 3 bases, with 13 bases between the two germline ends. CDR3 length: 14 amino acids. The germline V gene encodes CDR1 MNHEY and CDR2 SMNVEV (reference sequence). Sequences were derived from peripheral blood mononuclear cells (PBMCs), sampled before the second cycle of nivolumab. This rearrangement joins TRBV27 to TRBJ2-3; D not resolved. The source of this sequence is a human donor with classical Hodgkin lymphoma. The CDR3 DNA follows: TGTGCCAGCAGAGTTCAAACCCAAACAGATACGCAGTATTTT. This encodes CASRVQTQTDTQYF.